This T cell receptor (beta chain) is drawn from a study of blood T cells in healthy people across ages. Study results and limitations: A strong correlation was found between TCR beta diversity and the percentage of naive T cells.

Primers used in a second PCR of roughly 7 to 12 cycles were a sample-barcoded 5' primer and a J-beta primer mix. TCRdb analysed the 5' RACE reads with MiXCR anew, one entry per CDR3 protein. The data contain just over 1 million distinct CDR3 sequences, 40% to 55% of them singletons. On this clonotype: What it binds is not known.

The germline CDR1 and CDR2 sequences are SGHVS and FQNEAQ. The CDR3 is made up of 15 amino acids. The trim removed 5 bases at V and 6 bases at J, leaving 8 bases unmatched. The V and J genes are TRBV7-8 and TRBJ2-1; 9 positions agree with TRBD2. Sequenced input: blood. This clonotype was obtained from a woman between 55 and 75 years old in good health. CDR3 DNA sequence: TGTGCCAGCAGCCAATCTAGCGGGACCGGCAATGAGCAGTTCTTC. Translated, it gives CASSQSSGTGNEQFF.